These T cell receptor beta chains were read from a single sample in a study of HIV-infected patients and healthy controls. TCRdb ran MiXCR on the 5' RACE reads and lists one entry per CDR3 protein. Here the sample spans some 13,000 distinct CDR3 sequences, 9% to 10% being singletons. The sequencing input was blood. These receptors originate from an adult in good health. Both conserved end residues are part of each CDR3.

CDR3aa | v_gene
CAWSTALNTEAFF | TRBV30
CASSLGQGGQPQHF | TRBV12-3/TRBV12-4
CATSRDSSNQPQHF | TRBV15
CSVLLAGQMNTEAFF | TRBV29-1
CASSEAFVAKNIQYF | TRBV6-1
CASSRAPGLGQETQYF | TRBV7-2
CASSIGGGSVNTEAFF | TRBV19
CASSLREFSYEQYF | TRBV28
CSAEQADSGNTIYF | TRBV29-1
CASSQGHSSYEQYF | TRBV11-1
CASSPPGQGYGYTF | TRBV18
CASSLLGQGTDTQYF | TRBV19
CASSQADNGYNEQFF | TRBV4-1
CASSTSGGAYEQYF | TRBV7-2
CSARGPWTPRAGELFF | TRBV20-1
CASSLVGTVQETQYF | TRBV5-1
CASSRTSGTDTQYF | TRBV11-2
CASRETAGRTEAFF | TRBV7-8
CASSTPVRGHTEAFF | TRBV19
CASSITGPGDYEQYF | TRBV6-2/TRBV6-3
CASKREGVNNEQFF | TRBV2
CASSPTLGATDTQYF | TRBV18
CSVVSDGDTQYF | TRBV29-1
CASSRKGYGYTF | TRBV12-3/TRBV12-4
CASSYGSEEETQYF | TRBV6-2/TRBV6-3
CASSFGSGLNYGYTF | TRBV27
CSGGQSSTGELFF | TRBV29-1
CASSPRYGVSPLHF | TRBV18
CASSPTPPYLANTEAFF | TRBV6-2/TRBV6-3
CSAARGVTDTQYF | TRBV20-1
CASSWGPSAYEQYF | TRBV5-1
CASSFGDDYGYTF | TRBV5-5
CSVAAPSYNEQFF | TRBV29-1
CASSDLPRTAGANVLTF | TRBV25-1
CASSPSRISGANVLTF | TRBV7-2
CSVTRDLGDTQYF | TRBV29-1
CAISGQGLVTEAFF | TRBV10-3
CAISESVEIPPYNEQFF | TRBV10-3
CASSLAAGDNSPLHF | TRBV7-8
CASSRTGSSGCTF | TRBV5-4
CASSIEGYGYTF | TRBV19
CSVAGTEANYGYTF | TRBV29-1
CASSSGPNEQFF | TRBV7-2
CSARGDIDQETQYF | TRBV20-1
CASSYVGLGGNQPQHF | TRBV12-3/TRBV12-4
CASSLDSETQYF | TRBV5-1
CASSHGLAGVDTQYF | TRBV7-2
CALRRGGGADPSQETQYF | TRBV7-9
CASSLRSAGDTQYF | TRBV5-4
CSVQPTDTQYF | TRBV20-1
CASSSGQPTTGELFF | TRBV13
CASSLGGGLNTEAFF | TRBV5-4
CASTPYGTGGGYTF | TRBV27
CAYGRGDNQPQHF | TRBV6-1
CASSSRDRGTDTQYF | TRBV6-6
CASSVHSGANVLTF | TRBV9
CSAAGDNRGSEQFF | TRBV20-1
CASSTYRDFVGDF | TRBV12-3/TRBV12-4
CASSVRLASANEQFF | TRBV7-8